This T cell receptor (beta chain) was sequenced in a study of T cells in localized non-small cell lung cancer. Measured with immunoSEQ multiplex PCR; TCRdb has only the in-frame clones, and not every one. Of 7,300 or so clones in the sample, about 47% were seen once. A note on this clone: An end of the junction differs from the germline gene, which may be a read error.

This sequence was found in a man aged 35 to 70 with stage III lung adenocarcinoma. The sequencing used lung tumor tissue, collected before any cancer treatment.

This CDR3 is CASSDSGQGTGELFF. CDR3 DNA sequence: TGTGCCAGCAGTGACTCGGGACAGGGCACCGGGGAGCTGTTTTTT. The J gene is TRBJ2-2, the V gene TRBV6-8; 9 positions agree with TRBD1. From germline, CDR1 is MNHGY and CDR2 SAAAGT. The CDR3 is made up of 15 amino acids.